Presented here are 23 T cell receptor beta chains from one specimen sequenced in a study of early stage breast cancer tumors. Sequencing was performed with immunoSEQ multiplex PCR; in TCRdb, only in-frame clones are kept and a portion is missing. The table has about 1,600 clones, about four fifths seen once; the top ten hold 8.4%. What was sequenced was normal breast tissue next to the tumor. The receptor source for this set is a person between 70 and 80 years old with breast cancer.

This chain uses TRBV5-1 with TRBJ2-1; no clear D. CDR1 SGHRS and CDR2 YFSETQ come from the germline V gene. The CDR3 is made up of 14 amino acids. V was cut by 5 bases and J by 1 base, with 10 bases left in between. This chain's CDR3 is CASSFQESYNEQFF. In DNA form, the CDR3 reads TGCGCCAGCAGTTTTCAGGAATCCTACAATGAGCAGTTCTTC.

The table lists this clone with a few counts. This chain links TRBV5-1 with TRBJ1-2, with D unresolved. V was trimmed by 0 bases and J by 3 bases, leaving 6 bases between them. Germline V CDR1 and CDR2: SGHRS, YFSETQ. The CDR3 loop spans 13 amino acids. This CDR3 is CASSLAFDYGYTF. The CDR3 DNA follows: TGCGCCAGCAGCTTGGCCTTCGACTATGGCTACACCTTC. Using reference TRBV5-1 and TRBJ1-2 for the parts outside the CDR3, the full variable domain is KAGVTQTPRYLIKTRGQQVTLSCSPISGHRSVSWYQQTPGQGLQFLFEYFSETQRNKGNFPGRFSGRQFSNSRSEMNVSTLELGDSALYLCASSLAFDYGYTFGSGTRLTVV.

Relative to its sample, this clone is large. The chain carries TRBV6-4 and TRBJ2-7; 11 bases match TRBD2. The junction had 4 bases not matched to a gene; V was cut back by 4 bases and J by 5 bases. This CDR3 has 14 amino acids. From germline, CDR1 is MRHNA and CDR2 SNTAGT. CDR3 bases: TGTGCCAGCAGTGTTAGCGGGGGGGCCGACGAGCAGTACTTC. It yields the protein CASSVSGGADEQYF.

This chain joins TRBV6-1 and TRBJ2-7; no firm D call. Germline V gene sequence: CDR1 MNHNS, CDR2 SASEGT. The CDR3 consists of 13 residues. V dropped 3 bases and J dropped 2 bases, with 8 bases sitting between them. The CDR3: CASSDTRTYEQYF. CDR3 nucleotide sequence: TGTGCCAGCAGTGATACCAGAACCTACGAGCAGTACTTC.

The rearrangement uses TRBV19 and TRBJ1-2; D possibly corresponds to TRBD1 (5 bases). Trimming shortened V by 6 bases and J by 0 bases, and 14 bases separated the two germline ends. From germline, CDR1 is LNHDA and CDR2 SQIVND (reference sequence). There are 15 residues in the CDR3. CDR3 in amino acids: CASRGADIANYGYTF. In DNA form, the CDR3 reads TGTGCCAGTAGAGGGGCAGACATCGCTAACTATGGCTACACCTTC.

The J gene is TRBJ1-4, the V gene TRBV5-1; maybe TRBD1 (6 bases). V lost 4 bases to trimming and J lost 6 bases, with 16 bases between them. Germline V CDR1 and CDR2: SGHRS, YFSETQ. This CDR3 is 15 amino acids long. This CDR3 reads CASSVQTGGHEKLFF. Here the CDR3 DNA reads TGCGCCAGCAGCGTCCAGACAGGAGGTCATGAAAAACTGTTTTTT.

The chain carries TRBV6-1 and TRBJ2-3; tentative D call: TRBD1 (6 bases). V lost 7 bases and J 0 bases, leaving 11 bases between the germline ends. CDR1 and CDR2 from the germline V gene are MNHNS and SASEGT. The CDR3 has 14 residues. Written as DNA, the CDR3 is TGTGCCAGCACTCAGGGACACAGCACAGATACGCAGTATTTT. Translated, it gives CASTQGHSTDTQYF.

The chain joins TRBV2 to TRBJ2-7, with 8 bases aligning to TRBD1. The trim removed 9 bases at V and 3 bases at J, leaving 4 bases unmatched. This CDR3 region has 12 residues. Germline V gene data show CDR1 as SNHLY and CDR2 as FYNNEI. In DNA, the CDR3 is TGTGCCAGTCTGGACAGGGACTACGAGCAGTACTTC. Amino acid sequence: CASLDRDYEQYF.

V gene TRBV9 combines with J gene TRBJ2-2, with D perhaps TRBD1 (6 bases). V gave up 5 bases and J gave up 5 bases, with 22 bases separating them. The CDR3 runs 17 residues. Per germline, CDR1 SGDLS and CDR2 YYNGEE. The CDR3 protein is CASSAPSQGWGTGELFF. DNA for the CDR3: TGTGCCAGCAGTGCCCCCTCACAGGGATGGGGGACCGGGGAGCTGTTTTTT.

The chain carries TRBV5-1 and TRBJ2-7; the D is unclear. The CDR3 is 14 residues long. V was clipped by 0 bases and J by 6 bases, with 13 bases between them. CDR1 SGHRS and CDR2 YFSETQ come from the germline V gene. CDR3 nucleotide sequence: TGCGCCAGCAGCTTGGCGAACCCAAAGCTCGAGCAGTACTTC. Amino acid sequence: CASSLANPKLEQYF.

The chain recombines TRBV11-2 with TRBJ1-6; D perhaps matches TRBD1 (5 bases). In germline, CDR1 is SGHAT, CDR2 FQNNGV. The CDR3 is 15 residues long. The ends were cut back, 4 bases at V and 9 bases at J, with 16 bases in the middle. The DNA of the CDR3 is TGTGCCAGCAGCTCTAGTTTCAGGGTTGGTTCACCCCTCCACTTT. This codes for CASSSSFRVGSPLHF.

CDR3 coding DNA: TGTGCCAGTAGCATACTAGCGGGGGGACGCACAGATACGCAGTATTTT. Amino acids: CASSILAGGRTDTQYF. V and J are TRBV19 and TRBJ2-3; 12 bases map to TRBD2. Trimming at V came to 6 bases and at J to 1 base, leaving 5 bases not matched to a gene. The CDR3 loop spans 16 amino acids. Germline CDR1 LNHDA, CDR2 SQIVND (reference sequence).

This clone turned up a few times. The chain recombines TRBV5-6 with TRBJ2-1, with D maybe TRBD1 (6 bases). CDR3 length equals 16 residues. CDR1 and CDR2 (germline): SGHDT, YYEEEE. V was cut by 3 bases and J by 1 base, with 14 bases left in between. For the CDR3, the DNA is TGTGCCAGCAGCTGGCCGTGGGACAATTCCTACAATGAGCAGTTCTTC. Its translation is CASSWPWDNSYNEQFF.

CDR3 nucleotides: TGCGCCAGCAGCCAAGAGGCGGGTTGGGACAATGAGCAGTTCTTC. It translates to CASSQEAGWDNEQFF. This rearrangement joins TRBV4-1 to TRBJ2-1; tentative D call: TRBD2 (5 bases). This CDR3 region has 15 residues. Germline-derived CDR1 and CDR2 are MGHRA and YSYEKL. Trimming cost V 0 bases and J 5 bases, with 11 bases left between them.

The chain recombines TRBV15 with TRBJ1-1, with D uncertain. Trimming removed 1 base at V and 3 bases at J, with 12 bases between. This CDR3 spans 15 amino acids. CDR1 LNHNV and CDR2 YYDKDF come from the germline V gene (reference sequence). The CDR3 spells CATSRVEPGYTEAFF. As DNA, the CDR3 is TGTGCCACCAGCAGAGTTGAGCCAGGCTACACTGAAGCTTTCTTT.

This clone was recorded a few times. The J gene is TRBJ1-3, the V gene TRBV10-3, with D tentatively TRBD1 (5 bases). Per the germline V gene, CDR1 is ENHRY and CDR2 is SYGVKD. The CDR3 length is 14 residues. Between the trimmed V and J ends, which lost 10 bases and 0 bases, there was a span of 13 bases. CDR3 nucleotides: TGTGCCACCGCGGGACGAAACTCTGGAAACACCATATATTTT. Protein product: CATAGRNSGNTIYF.

This chain links TRBV7-7 with TRBJ2-7; 8 positions match TRBD1. CDR1 is SSHAT and CDR2 is FNYEAQ in the germline V gene (reference sequence). V lost 1 base to trimming and J lost 9 bases; unmatched junction nucleotides: 8. This CDR3 contains 14 residues. CDR3 loop: CASSLGTGSGLQYF. The DNA for the CDR3 is TGTGCCAGCAGCTTAGGGACAGGGTCAGGTTTGCAGTACTTC.

The rearrangement links TRBV5-1 to TRBJ2-5; D is unresolved. The DNA end favors TRBJ2-7, so the J call may be wrong. The CDR3 is made up of 13 amino acids. Germline V gives CDR1 SGHRS, CDR2 YFSETQ. As DNA, the CDR3 is TGCGCCAGCAGCTTCGGAACCTACTACGAGCAGTACTTC. Its translation: CASSFGTYYEQYF.

The chain is built from TRBV9 and TRBJ2-5; 7 bases line up with TRBD1. The CDR3 length is 17 residues. Germline V lookup: CDR1 SGDLS, CDR2 YYNGEE. Trimming took 1 base from V and 1 from J; bases not matched to a gene: 10. CDR3 DNA: TGTGCCAGCAGCGTAACAGACGCAGGGGGAAGCCAAGAGACCCAGTACTTC. This translates into CASSVTDAGGSQETQYF. Complete variable domain (other parts from reference TRBV9 and TRBJ2-5): DSGVTQTPKHLITATGQRVTLRCSPRSGDLSVYWYQQSLDQGLQFLIQYYNGEERAKGNILERFSAQQFPDLHSELNLSSLELGDSALYFCASSVTDAGGSQETQYFGPGTRLLVL.

This clone was seen a handful of times. The chain employs TRBV30 and TRBJ1-6; possibly TRBD1 for D (6 bases). The V and J ends lost 3 bases and 9 bases respectively, with 9 bases between them. The CDR3 has 12 residues. The germline V gene has CDR1 GTSNPN and CDR2 SVGIG (reference sequence). CDR3 loop: CAWRDRLSPLHF. The CDR3 nucleotides are TGTGCCTGGAGGGACAGACTTTCACCCCTCCACTTT.

This clone was counted only a few times. The chain recombines TRBV4-2 with TRBJ1-2; 7 bases agree with TRBD1. Germline CDR1 reads LGHNA; CDR2 reads YNFKEQ. There are 17 residues in the CDR3. Trimming took 1 base from V and 3 from J; bases not matched to a gene: 11. This CDR3 is CASSQGGFRDSDYGYTF. The CDR3 DNA reads as TGTGCCAGCAGCCAAGGTGGGTTCCGGGACAGCGACTATGGCTACACCTTC.

The chain employs TRBV6-5 and TRBJ1-2; 8 bases map to TRBD1. Trimming cost V 6 bases and J 7 bases; bases outside gene matches: 10. The germline CDR1 and CDR2 sequences are MNHEY and SVGAGI. There are 14 residues in the CDR3. The CDR3 nucleotides are TGTGCCAGCAGGGTCGACAGGGGTTCTAGTGGCTACACCTTC. Amino acids: CASRVDRGSSGYTF.

CDR3 DNA sequence: TGTGCCAGTAGTATAGTGACGGGACAGGGAATGAACACTGAAGCTTTCTTT. Translating gives CASSIVTGQGMNTEAFF. The chain carries TRBV19 and TRBJ1-1; 9 bases agree with TRBD1. Germline-derived CDR1 and CDR2 are LNHDA and SQIVND (reference sequence). With 1 base clipped from V and 0 bases from J, the junction kept 6 bases outside the gene matches. The CDR3 contains 17 residues.